This TCR beta chain was recorded in a study of blood T cell repertoires in COVID-19. Study-level information: Samples representing acute and convalescent COVID-19 were sourced from the United States, Italy and Spain. The cDNA or gDNA used as material had been derived from T cells, B-cell-depleted T cells, or PBMCs.

In the study's own analysis: Amplifying reference gene primers gave estimates of nucleated cell counts. Clones were read by immunoSEQ multiplex PCR, and TCRdb kept only the in-frame ones, dropping some. That table furnishes V, J and clone size, whereas the DNA furnished D and trimming. Of tens of thousands of clones listed, 79% are singletons. The length of the CDR3 is 15 residues. The germline gives CDR1 SGHRS, CDR2 YFSETQ. V gave up 4 bases and J gave up 4 bases; unmatched junction bases: 9. The sequenced sample consisted of peripheral blood. The chain is built from TRBV5-1 and TRBJ1-2, with 8 bases fitting TRBD1. The receptor's source is an elderly woman with active or convalescent COVID-19. CDR3 loop: CASSEQQGGLYGYTF. The DNA of the CDR3 is TGCGCCAGCAGCGAGCAACAGGGGGGCCTCTATGGCTACACCTTC.